Reported below is one TCR beta chain. Its matching antigen is unknown. The source of the sample is a study of OX40 agonist ivuxolimab in advanced cancers. Overall study results and limits: Also present in some nonresponders was a low level of normalized T-cell clonal expansion.

Germline values: CDR1 SGHRS, CDR2 YFSETQ. With 0 bases removed from V and 5 bases from J, the gap between germline ends came to 9 bases. CDR3 length equals 14 residues. Assay: immunoSEQ multiplex PCR; the TCRdb copy retains only in-frame clones and omits some. The data contain more than 80,000 clones, 90% of them singletons. Here the sequenced sample was CD4+ or CD8+ T cells sorted from blood, taken in a trial of the OX40 agonist ivuxolimab. This clonotype was sampled from an adult with an advanced solid tumor such as melanoma, head and neck, liver or kidney cancer. The gene calls are TRBV5-1 and TRBJ2-1; tentative D call: TRBD1 (5 bases). CDR3 in DNA: TGCGCCAGCAGCTTGGACAGGCCCAACAATGAGCAGTTCTTC. Protein sequence: CASSLDRPNNEQFF.